This T cell receptor (beta chain) appears in the sequencing data of a study of blood T cells in healthy people across ages. Broader study findings: Correlation between TCR beta diversity and naive T cell percentage was strong.

Samples each yielded at least 5.5 micrograms of total RNA. With a J-beta primer mix and a sample-barcoded 5' primer, a second PCR ran about 6 to 11 cycles. MiXCR was run by TCRdb on the 5' RACE reads, yielding one entry per CDR3 protein. Seen here are about 1.8 million distinct CDR3 sequences, roughly 50% observed once, and the top ten hold approximately 2.1%. Points on this clonotype: The antigen remains undetermined. The junction and the germline gene differ at one end; a read error may be behind it.

The sequence derives from a woman between 40 and 55 years old in good health. Material for sequencing was blood.

CDR3 nucleotides: TGCGCCAGCAGCCAAGATCTAATAACAGCCAGCTCTGGGGTCAACGTCCTGACTTTC. Translating it yields CASSQDLITASSGVNVLTF. The chain combines TRBV4-3 with TRBJ2-6; D is unresolved. This CDR3 has 19 residues. Looked up from germline, CDR1 is LGHNA and CDR2 is YSLEER.